The entry that follows covers one T cell receptor beta chain sequence. The data were obtained in a study of blood T cells in healthy people across ages. Together with a sample-barcoded 5' primer, a J-beta primer mix was included in a second PCR lasting roughly 7 to 11 cycles. In TCRdb, the 5' RACE reads were re-called with MiXCR into one record per CDR3 protein. This repertoire shows about 570,000 distinct CDR3 sequences, roughly 28% found once; its top ten account for about 18%. V lost 8 bases to trimming and J lost 4 bases; unmatched junction nucleotides: 11. CDR3 length: 16 amino acids. Germline V gene sequence: CDR1 MNHEY, CDR2 SMNVEV (reference sequence).

The chain combines TRBV27 with TRBJ1-3; 10 bases agree with TRBD1. Sequencing was performed on blood. This clonotype was obtained from a woman aged 70 to 79 in good health. This CDR3 reads CASGTIGTGAGNTIYF. The CDR3 bases are TGTGCCAGCGGTACGATCGGGACAGGGGCCGGAAACACCATATATTTT.